The TCR beta chain described here comes from a study of blood T cells in healthy people across ages. A second PCR, run for 7 to 11 cycles, used a sample-barcoded 5' primer plus a J-beta primer mix. TCRdb recomputed calls from the 5' RACE reads with MiXCR, one row per CDR3 protein. The repertoire has 1.5 million to 1.8 million distinct CDR3 sequences, around 40% of them found once; the top ten carry just over 4%. With regard to this clonotype: The antigen is not known.

Study-level results: In these data, TCR beta diversity tracked strongly with naive T cell percentage.

The origin of this receptor is a woman aged 18-29 years in good health. Sequencing was done on a sample of blood.

Here the CDR3 reads CASRLGLADNNEQFF. In DNA form, the CDR3 reads TGCGCCAGCAGACTGGGACTAGCGGACAACAATGAGCAGTTCTTC. The J gene is TRBJ2-1, the V gene TRBV5-1; 11 bases are a match to TRBD2. This CDR3 has 15 amino acids. J was trimmed by 5 bases and V by 5 bases; bases with no gene match: 6. The germline gives CDR1 SGHRS, CDR2 YFSETQ.